This T cell receptor beta chain was captured in a study of CD8 T cells in Susac syndrome. In the study overall: Patients with Susac syndrome were, at the time of blood collection, therapy-naive, maintained on corticosteroids, or maintained on intravenous immunoglobulin alone. Overall study findings and caveats: Within Susac syndrome CD4+ T cell repertoires, clonal expansion was not evident.

Notes on this clonotype: Its target is unknown.

The RNA, about 0.5 to 1 ug, was put through reverse transcription using random hexamers. TCRdb passed the immunoSEQ multiplex PCR reads through MiXCR, listing each CDR3 protein once. The sample lists over 150,000 distinct CDR3 sequences; about 95% were seen once. This CDR3 contains 16 residues. Unmatched junction bases numbered 9, after V lost 3 bases and J lost 7 bases. Germline V lookup: CDR1 DFQATT, CDR2 SNEGSKA (reference sequence). Recently defined diagnostic criteria classed the Susac syndrome patients as definite or probable. Negative isolation was used for CD8+ and CD4+ T cells and FACS enrichment for TEMRA cells.

This clonotype originated in a human donor with Susac syndrome. Sample: CD4+ T cells from PBMCs. The V call is TRBV20-1, the J call TRBJ2-1, with TRBD2 matching over 13 bases. CDR3 nucleotide sequence: TGCAGTGCTAGTGTACTAGCGGGGGGGCCGGGTAATGAGCAGTTCTTC. This sequence encodes CSASVLAGGPGNEQFF.